These T cell receptor beta chains were read from a single sample in a study of blood T cell repertoires in COVID-19. Assay used: immunoSEQ multiplex PCR; TCRdb lists only in-frame clones, some missing. Of approximately 500,000 clones in the sample, 85% to 90% are singletons; the top ten hold roughly 8.3%. The sequenced sample was peripheral blood. The source is a woman in her forties or fifties with COVID-19, enrolled during active disease. The conserved cysteine and the conserved F or W are not part of the CDR3 here. The D gene is left open where the match is weak.

>TRBV7-6|TRBD1|TRBJ2-7
ASSLEGTGADEQY
>TRBV6-1|-|TRBJ2-1
ASSEDAVFSYNEQF
>TRBV5-1|-|TRBJ1-3
ASSLAAASGNTIY
>TRBV25-1|TRBD1|TRBJ1-6
ASSEYAGGQGNSPLH
>TRBV6-6|-|TRBJ1-2
ASKPDYGYT
>TRBV9|TRBD1|TRBJ1-3
ASSVNRGSGNTIY
>TRBV6-5|-|TRBJ1-3
ASSYSASSGNTIY
>TRBV5-1|-|TRBJ2-7
ASSSLAGTTYEQY
>TRBV11-2|TRBD2|TRBJ2-2
ASSSTSGGAGELF
>TRBV5-4|-|TRBJ1-2
ASSLIDSFYGYT
>TRBV19|-|TRBJ2-5
ASSHPRTGEETQY
>TRBV12-3/TRBV12-4|-|TRBJ1-5
ASSPGTSQH
>TRBV2|-|TRBJ2-5
ASSGASRRETQY
>TRBV30|-|TRBJ2-3
AHRGGVGTDTQY
>TRBV4-1|TRBD2|TRBJ2-1
ASSQLGLAVYNEQF
>TRBV2|-|TRBJ1-5
ASNIEGIQPQH
>TRBV5-1|TRBD1|TRBJ1-2
ASSPRGTGLNLNYGYT
>TRBV5-6|TRBD1|TRBJ2-3
ASSVQGARGTQY
>TRBV27|-|TRBJ1-2
ASSLLPGMRDYT
>TRBV24-1|-|TRBJ1-2
ATSGAGANYGYT
>TRBV7-9|-|TRBJ1-2
ASSADSSNYGYT
>TRBV14|TRBD1|TRBJ1-1
ASSLTGDTEAF
>TRBV30|-|TRBJ2-7
AWGAGGYEQY
>TRBV28|TRBD1|TRBJ1-2
ASSKGQNYGYT
>TRBV30|TRBD1|TRBJ2-7
AWGRQGNEQY
>TRBV5-6|-|TRBJ2-3
ASSGRGARTDTQY
>TRBV11-2|TRBD1|TRBJ2-7
ASSLRDSQYEQY
>TRBV30|-|TRBJ1-5
AWSAGLDQPQH
>TRBV7-9|-|TRBJ1-1
ASSLAGIDTEAF
>TRBV2|TRBD1|TRBJ1-1
ASTRGQKNTEAF
>TRBV3-1/TRBV3-2|-|TRBJ2-7
ASSHGPGSSYEQY
>TRBV19|TRBD1|TRBJ1-1
ASTQGGRMNTEAF
>TRBV10-3|-|TRBJ2-6
AISEGGGGAGANVLT
>TRBV19|TRBD1|TRBJ2-7
ASSLDRASYEQY
>TRBV4-1|-|TRBJ2-1
ASSQADAVNEQF
>TRBV6-1|-|TRBJ1-1
ASSDRQAISEAF
>TRBV9|-|TRBJ2-3
ASSVAGQDTQY
>TRBV5-6|TRBD1|TRBJ2-7
ASSSGTGFSYEQY
>TRBV5-1|TRBD2|TRBJ2-7
ASSLDSGNAYEQY
>TRBV6-1|TRBD2|TRBJ2-3
ASSTSGGLRYTQY